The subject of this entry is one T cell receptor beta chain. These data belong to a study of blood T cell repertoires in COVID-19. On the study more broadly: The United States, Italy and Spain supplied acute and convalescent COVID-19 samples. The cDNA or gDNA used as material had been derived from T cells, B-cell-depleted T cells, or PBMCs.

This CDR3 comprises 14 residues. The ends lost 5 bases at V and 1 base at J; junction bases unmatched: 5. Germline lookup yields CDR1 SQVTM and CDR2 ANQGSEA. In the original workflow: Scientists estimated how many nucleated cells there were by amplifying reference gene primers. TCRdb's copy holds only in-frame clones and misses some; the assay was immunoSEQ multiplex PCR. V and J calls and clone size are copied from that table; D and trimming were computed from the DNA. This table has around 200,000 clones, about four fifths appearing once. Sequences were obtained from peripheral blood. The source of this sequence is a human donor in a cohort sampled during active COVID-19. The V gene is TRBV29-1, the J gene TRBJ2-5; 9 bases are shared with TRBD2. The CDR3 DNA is TGCAGCGTTTATGAACTAGCGGGCCAAGAGACCCAGTACTTC. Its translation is CSVYELAGQETQYF.